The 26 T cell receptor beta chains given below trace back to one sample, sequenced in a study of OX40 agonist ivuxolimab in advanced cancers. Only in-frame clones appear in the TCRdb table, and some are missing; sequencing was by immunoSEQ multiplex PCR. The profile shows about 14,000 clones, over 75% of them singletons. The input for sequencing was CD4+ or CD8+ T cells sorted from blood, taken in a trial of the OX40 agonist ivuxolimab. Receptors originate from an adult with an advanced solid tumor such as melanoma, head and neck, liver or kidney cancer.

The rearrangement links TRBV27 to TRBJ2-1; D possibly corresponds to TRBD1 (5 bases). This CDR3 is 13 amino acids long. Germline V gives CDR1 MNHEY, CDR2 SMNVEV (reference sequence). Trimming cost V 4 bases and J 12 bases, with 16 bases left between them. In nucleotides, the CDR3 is TGTGCCAGCAGTTATCCCAGGGCTGGCCGGCAGTTCTTC. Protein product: CASSYPRAGRQFF.

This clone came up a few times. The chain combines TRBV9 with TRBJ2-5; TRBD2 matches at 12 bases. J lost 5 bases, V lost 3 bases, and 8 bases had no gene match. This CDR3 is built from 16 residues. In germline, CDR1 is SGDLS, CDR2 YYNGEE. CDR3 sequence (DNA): TGTGCCAGCAGCGCAGGACTAGCGGGATTACAGGAGACCCAGTACTTC. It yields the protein CASSAGLAGLQETQYF.

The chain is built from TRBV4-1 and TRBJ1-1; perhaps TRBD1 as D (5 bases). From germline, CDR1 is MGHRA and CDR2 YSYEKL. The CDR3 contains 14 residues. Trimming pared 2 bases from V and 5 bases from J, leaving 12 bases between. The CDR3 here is CASSQRGDITEAFF. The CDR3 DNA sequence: TGCGCCAGCAGCCAACGAGGGGATATAACTGAAGCTTTCTTT.

The CDR3 region is CASSEGGGIYQPQHF. The CDR3 DNA follows: TGTGCCAGCAGTGAGGGCGGGGGTATCTATCAGCCCCAGCATTTT. The chain carries TRBV27 and TRBJ1-5; D may be TRBD1 (5 bases). The CDR3 length is 15 residues. Trimming stripped 5 bases from V and 5 bases from J, with 16 bases between. Germline values: CDR1 MNHEY, CDR2 SMNVEV (reference sequence).

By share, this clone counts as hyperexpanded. As DNA, the CDR3 is TGTGCCAGCAGCTTAGCTGTTTGGACCGACGAGCAGTACTTC. Residues: CASSLAVWTDEQYF. The gene calls are TRBV11-1 and TRBJ2-7, with D uncertain. The CDR3 runs to 14 residues. CDR1 and CDR2 from the germline V gene are SGHAT and FQDESV (reference sequence). V lost 0 bases to trimming and J lost 5 bases, with 11 bases between them.

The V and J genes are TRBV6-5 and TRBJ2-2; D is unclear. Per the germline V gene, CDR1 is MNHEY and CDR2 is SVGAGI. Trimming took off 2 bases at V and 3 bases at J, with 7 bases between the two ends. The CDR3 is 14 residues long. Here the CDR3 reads CASSYGQYTGELFF. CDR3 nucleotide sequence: TGTGCCAGCAGTTACGGGCAATACACCGGGGAGCTGTTTTTT.

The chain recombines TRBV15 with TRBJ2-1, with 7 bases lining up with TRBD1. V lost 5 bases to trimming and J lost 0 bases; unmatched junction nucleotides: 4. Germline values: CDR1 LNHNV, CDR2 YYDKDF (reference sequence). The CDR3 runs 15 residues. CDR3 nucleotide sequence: TGTGCCACCAGCGGGAGACAGGGCTCCTACAATGAGCAGTTCTTC. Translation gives CATSGRQGSYNEQFF.

The CDR3 DNA follows: TGTGCCAGCAGCTTGGAGGGACAGGATGAACCCTACGAGCAGTACTTC. This sequence encodes CASSLEGQDEPYEQYF. The chain carries TRBV5-6 and TRBJ2-7, with 8 nucleotides matching TRBD1. The CDR3 has 16 residues. Germline assignment: CDR1 SGHDT and CDR2 YYEEEE. J gave up 2 bases and V 0 bases, and 7 bases lay outside the gene matches.

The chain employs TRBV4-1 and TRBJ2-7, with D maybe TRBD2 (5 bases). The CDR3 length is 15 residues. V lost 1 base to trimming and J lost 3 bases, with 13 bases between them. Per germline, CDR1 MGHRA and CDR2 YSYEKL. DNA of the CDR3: TGCGCCAGCAGCCAAGGGTGGGAGTTTTACTACGAGCAGTACTTC. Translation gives CASSQGWEFYYEQYF.

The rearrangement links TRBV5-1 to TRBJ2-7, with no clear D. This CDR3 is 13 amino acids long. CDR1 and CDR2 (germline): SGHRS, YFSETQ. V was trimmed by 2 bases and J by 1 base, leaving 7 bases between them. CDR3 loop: CASSFRSSYEQYF. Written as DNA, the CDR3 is TGCGCCAGCAGCTTCAGGAGTTCCTACGAGCAGTACTTC.

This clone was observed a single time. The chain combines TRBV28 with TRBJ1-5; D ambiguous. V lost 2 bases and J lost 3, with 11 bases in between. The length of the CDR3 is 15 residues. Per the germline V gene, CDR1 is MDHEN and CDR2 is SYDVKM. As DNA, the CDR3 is TGTGCCAGCAGTTTAGGCCGATCCTACAATCAGCCCCAGCATTTT. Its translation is CASSLGRSYNQPQHF.

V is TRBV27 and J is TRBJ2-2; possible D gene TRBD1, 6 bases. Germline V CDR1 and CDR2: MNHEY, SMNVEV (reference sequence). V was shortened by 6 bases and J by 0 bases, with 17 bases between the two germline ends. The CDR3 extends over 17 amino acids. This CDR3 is CASSPLSGHPNTGELFF. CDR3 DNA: TGTGCCAGCAGCCCCTTGTCGGGACACCCGAACACCGGGGAGCTGTTTTTT.

The CDR3 reads CASSYGALGDTEAFF. The DNA of the CDR3 is TGCGCCAGCAGCTATGGCGCTTTGGGGGACACTGAAGCTTTCTTT. This rearrangement joins TRBV5-1 to TRBJ1-1; maybe TRBD1 (5 bases). The CDR3 has 15 amino acids. CDR1 SGHRS and CDR2 YFSETQ come from the germline V gene. The ends were cut back, 3 bases at V and 3 bases at J, with 15 bases in the middle.

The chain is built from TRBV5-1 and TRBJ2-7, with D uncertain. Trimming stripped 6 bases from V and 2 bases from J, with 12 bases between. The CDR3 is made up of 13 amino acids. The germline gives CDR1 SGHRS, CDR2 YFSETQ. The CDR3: CASTQEIPYEQYF. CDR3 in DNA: TGCGCCAGCACCCAGGAGATTCCCTACGAGCAGTACTTC.

CDR3 nucleotide sequence: TGTGCCAGCAGCTTAGCGGGAGGGGACAATGAGCAGTTCTTC. It specifies CASSLAGGDNEQFF. V is TRBV7-3 and J is TRBJ2-1; 9 bases align to TRBD2. Germline V gene data show CDR1 as SGHTA and CDR2 as FQGTGA. The ends lost 2 bases at V and 5 bases at J; junction bases unmatched: 1. The CDR3 sequence is 14 residues long.

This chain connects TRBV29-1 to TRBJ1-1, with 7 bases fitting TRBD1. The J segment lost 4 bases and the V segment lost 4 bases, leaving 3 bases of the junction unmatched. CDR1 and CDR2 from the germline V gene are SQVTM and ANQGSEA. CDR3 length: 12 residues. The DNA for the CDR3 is TGCAGCGTTGTGCCAGGGGGCACTGAAGCTTTCTTT. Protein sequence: CSVVPGGTEAFF. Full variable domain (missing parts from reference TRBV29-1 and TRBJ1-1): SAVISQKPSRDICQRGTSLTIQCQVDSQVTMMFWYRQQPGQSLTLIATANQGSEATYESGFVIDKFPISRPNLTFSTLTVSNMSPEDSSIYLCSVVPGGTEAFFGQGTRLTVV.

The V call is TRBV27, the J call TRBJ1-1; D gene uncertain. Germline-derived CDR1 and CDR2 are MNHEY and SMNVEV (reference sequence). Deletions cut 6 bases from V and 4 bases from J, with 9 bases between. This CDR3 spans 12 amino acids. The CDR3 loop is CASSRSGTEAFF. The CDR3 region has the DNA TGTGCCAGCAGCCGGAGTGGCACTGAAGCTTTCTTT.

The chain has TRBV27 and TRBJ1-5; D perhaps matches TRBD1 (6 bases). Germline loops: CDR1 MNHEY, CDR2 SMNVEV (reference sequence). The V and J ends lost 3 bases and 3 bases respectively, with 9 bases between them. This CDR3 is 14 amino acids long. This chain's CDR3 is CASSLGGNNQPQHF. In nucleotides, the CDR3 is TGTGCCAGCAGTTTGGGGGGCAACAATCAGCCCCAGCATTTT.

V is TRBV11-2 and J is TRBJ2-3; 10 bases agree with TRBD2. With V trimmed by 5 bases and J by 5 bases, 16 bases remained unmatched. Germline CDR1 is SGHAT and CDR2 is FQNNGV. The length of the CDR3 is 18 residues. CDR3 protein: CASSPIPGLAGAEDTQYF. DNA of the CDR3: TGTGCCAGCAGCCCAATTCCCGGGCTAGCGGGAGCGGAAGATACGCAGTATTTT.

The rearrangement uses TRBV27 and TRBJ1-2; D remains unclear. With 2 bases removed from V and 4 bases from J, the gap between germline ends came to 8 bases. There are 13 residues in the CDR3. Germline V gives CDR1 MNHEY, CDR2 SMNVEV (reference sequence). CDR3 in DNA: TGTGCCAGCAGTTTAGTAGGCAGCTATGGCTACACCTTC. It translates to CASSLVGSYGYTF.

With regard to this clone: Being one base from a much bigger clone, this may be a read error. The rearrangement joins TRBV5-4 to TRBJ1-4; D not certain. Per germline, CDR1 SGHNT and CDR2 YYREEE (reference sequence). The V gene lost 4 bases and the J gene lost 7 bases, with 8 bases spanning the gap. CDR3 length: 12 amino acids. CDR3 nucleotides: TGTGCCAGCAGCCCCCTGGGTGAAAAACTGTTTTTT. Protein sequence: CASSPLGEKLFF.

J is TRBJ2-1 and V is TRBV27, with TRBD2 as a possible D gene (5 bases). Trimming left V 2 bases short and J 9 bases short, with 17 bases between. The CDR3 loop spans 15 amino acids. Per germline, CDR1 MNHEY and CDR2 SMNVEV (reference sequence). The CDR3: CASSLGPSLSGEQFF. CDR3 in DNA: TGTGCCAGCAGTTTAGGGCCTTCCCTAAGCGGTGAGCAGTTCTTC.

The CDR3 nucleotides read TGTGCCAGCAGCGCGGAACAGGGACTCTATGGCTACACCTTC. Encoded protein: CASSAEQGLYGYTF. This rearrangement joins TRBV9 to TRBJ1-2; possibly TRBD1 for D (6 bases). The V and J ends lost 3 bases and 4 bases respectively, with 13 bases between them. The CDR3 is 14 residues long. CDR1 and CDR2 from the germline V gene are SGDLS and YYNGEE.

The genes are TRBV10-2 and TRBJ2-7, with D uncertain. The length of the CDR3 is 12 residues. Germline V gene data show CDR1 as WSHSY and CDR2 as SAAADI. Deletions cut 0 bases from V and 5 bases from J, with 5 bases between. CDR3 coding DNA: TGCGCCAGCAGTGAGTCGATCCACGAGCAGTACTTC. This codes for CASSESIHEQYF.

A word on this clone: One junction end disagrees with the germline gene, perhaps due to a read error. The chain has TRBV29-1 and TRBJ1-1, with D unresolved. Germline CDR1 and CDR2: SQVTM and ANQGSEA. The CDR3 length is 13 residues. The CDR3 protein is CSVQDGLNTEAFF. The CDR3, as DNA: TGCAGCGTTCAAGACGGTCTGAACACTGAAGCTTTCTTT. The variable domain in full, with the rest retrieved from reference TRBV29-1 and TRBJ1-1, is SAVISQKPSRDICQRGTSLTIQCQVDSQVTMMFWYRQQPGQSLTLIATANQGSEATYESGFVIDKFPISRPNLTFSTLTVSNMSPEDSSIYLCSVQDGLNTEAFFGQGTRLTVV.

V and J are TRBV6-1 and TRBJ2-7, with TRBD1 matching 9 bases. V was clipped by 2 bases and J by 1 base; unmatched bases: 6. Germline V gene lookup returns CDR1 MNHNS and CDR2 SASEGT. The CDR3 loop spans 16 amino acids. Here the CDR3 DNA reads TGTGCCAGCAGTGAAAGTTTAGGGACAGGGTCCTACGAGCAGTACTTC. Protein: CASSESLGTGSYEQYF.